This TCR beta chain emerged from a study of cytomegalovirus exposure and HLA in healthy donors. The assay was immunoSEQ multiplex PCR, and TCRdb's table has in-frame clones only and misses some. There are more than 95,000 clones in the sample; around 90% occur only once, and around 1.9% lies in the top ten. The TCR was taken from a woman under 30 in good health and CMV-seronegative. Sequencing input: PBMCs.

The CDR3 nucleotides are TGTGCCAGCAGCTCTTTTGGGACTAGCGGGAGCTCCTACAATGAGCAGTTCTTC. It is translated as CASSSFGTSGSSYNEQFF. The chain is built from TRBV7-9 and TRBJ2-1; 14 bases line up with TRBD2. Per the germline V gene, CDR1 is SEHNR and CDR2 is FQNEAQ (reference sequence). V lost 4 bases to trimming and J lost 0 bases; unmatched junction nucleotides: 5. The CDR3 consists of 18 residues.